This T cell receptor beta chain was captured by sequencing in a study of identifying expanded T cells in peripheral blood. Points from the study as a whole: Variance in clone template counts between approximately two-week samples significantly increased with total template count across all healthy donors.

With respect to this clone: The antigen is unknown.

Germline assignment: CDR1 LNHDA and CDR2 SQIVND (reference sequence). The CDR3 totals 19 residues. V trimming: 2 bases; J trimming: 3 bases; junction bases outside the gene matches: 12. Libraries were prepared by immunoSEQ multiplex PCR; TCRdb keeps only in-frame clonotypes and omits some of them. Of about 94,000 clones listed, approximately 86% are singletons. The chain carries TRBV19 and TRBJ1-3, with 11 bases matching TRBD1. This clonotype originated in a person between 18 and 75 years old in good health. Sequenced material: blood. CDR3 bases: TGTGCCAGTAGTATACCTCCCTGGCGGACAGGGGGCAATGGAAACACCATATATTTT. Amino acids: CASSIPPWRTGGNGNTIYF. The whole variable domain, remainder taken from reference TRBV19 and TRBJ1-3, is DGGITQSPKYLFRKEGQNVTLSCEQNLNHDAMYWYRQDPGQGLRLIYYSQIVNDFQKGDIAEGYSVSREKKESFPLTVTSAQKNPTAFYLCASSIPPWRTGGNGNTIYFGEGSWLTVV.